Shown below are 28 T cell receptor beta chains from a single sample sequenced in a study of blood T cell repertoires in COVID-19. The table came from immunoSEQ multiplex PCR; TCRdb's copy has only in-frame clones and leaves some out. This sample has approximately 250,000 clones, with just under 85% found just once. The specimen sequenced was peripheral blood. The receptor set was obtained from a woman aged 60-75 years with active or convalescent COVID-19.

This clone appeared a single time. The rearrangement uses TRBV12-3 or TRBV12-4 and TRBJ2-1, with 7 bases aligning to TRBD2. V lost 8 bases, J lost 9 bases, and 7 bases stayed unmatched. The CDR3 runs 12 residues. CDR3 residues: CASGFGGVEQFF. The CDR3, as DNA: TGTGCCAGCGGCTTTGGGGGGGTTGAGCAGTTCTTC.

The rearrangement joins TRBV15 to TRBJ2-1; 9 bases align to TRBD2. V gave up 0 bases and J gave up 9 bases; unmatched junction bases: 6. Per germline, CDR1 LNHNV and CDR2 YYDKDF (reference sequence). This CDR3 spans 15 amino acids. CDR3 amino acids: CATSRDPSGTVEQFF. The CDR3 region has the DNA TGTGCCACCAGCAGAGACCCTAGCGGGACCGTTGAGCAGTTCTTC. Based on the CDR3 plus reference TRBV15 and TRBJ2-1, the full variable domain is DAMVIQNPRYQVTQFGKPVTLSCSQTLNHNVMYWYQQKSSQAPKLLFHYYDKDFNNEADTPDNFQSRRPNTSFCFLDIRSPGLGDTAMYLCATSRDPSGTVEQFFGPGTRLTVL.

The chain joins TRBV7-9 to TRBJ2-5, with 12 bases lining up with TRBD1. CDR1 is SEHNR and CDR2 is FQNEAQ in the germline V gene (reference sequence). V trimming: 3 bases; J trimming: 6 bases; junction bases outside the gene matches: 5. The CDR3 spans 15 residues. DNA for the CDR3: TGTGCCAGCAGCTTGGGACAGGGGGCAGGAAAGACCCAGTACTTC. Its translation: CASSLGQGAGKTQYF.

This rearrangement joins TRBV18 to TRBJ2-5, with a possible D match to TRBD2 (5 bases). CDR3 length: 13 residues. Germline CDR1 reads KGHSH; CDR2 reads LQKENI. V lost 0 bases, J lost 4 bases, and 6 bases lay in between. The CDR3 DNA reads TGTGCCAGCTCACCACCTACTAGAGAGACCCAGTACTTC. It specifies CASSPPTRETQYF.

This clone was observed once. The rearrangement uses TRBV19 and TRBJ1-1; 8 bases line up with TRBD1. This CDR3 is 18 amino acids long. Germline trimming cut 1 base from V and 2 bases from J; bases unmatched to any gene: 12. Looked up from germline, CDR1 is LNHDA and CDR2 is SQIVND (reference sequence). CDR3 in DNA: TGTGCCAGTAGTATAGTTGGGGGACAGGCGGCGACTAACACTGAAGCTTTCTTT. It is translated as CASSIVGGQAATNTEAFF.

This CDR3 reads CATSRDNGDGAFF. The DNA of the CDR3 is TGTGCCACCAGCAGAGATAACGGGGATGGAGCTTTCTTT. The chain couples TRBV15 to TRBJ1-1; D is unclear. The V end was cut by 0 bases, the J end by 10 bases, with 12 bases between. Germline values: CDR1 LNHNV, CDR2 YYDKDF (reference sequence). The CDR3 covers 13 residues.

This chain links TRBV2 with TRBJ2-1, with TRBD1 identical over 7 bases. CDR1 and CDR2 from the germline V gene are SNHLY and FYNNEI. With V trimmed by 5 bases and J by 0 bases, 4 bases remained unmatched. This CDR3 region has 15 residues. CDR3 in amino acids: CASSTGESSYNEQFF. CDR3 nucleotide sequence: TGTGCCAGCAGTACAGGGGAGAGCTCCTACAATGAGCAGTTCTTC.

This clone appeared once. This chain links TRBV29-1 with TRBJ2-3; D might be TRBD2 (6 bases). V lost 4 bases, J lost 3 bases, and 20 bases lay in between. Germline assignment: CDR1 SQVTM and CDR2 ANQGSEA. The CDR3 loop spans 16 amino acids. DNA of the CDR3: TGCAGCGTTGTTCCGTTCCTAGCGCCGTCGACAGATACGCAGTATTTT. Translated: CSVVPFLAPSTDTQYF.

This clone was recorded only once. This chain links TRBV11-2 with TRBJ1-1, with 9 bases fitting TRBD1. This CDR3 has 13 residues. CDR1 SGHAT and CDR2 FQNNGV come from the germline V gene. Trimming at V came to 6 bases and at J to 7 bases, leaving 6 bases not matched to a gene. Here the CDR3 DNA reads TGTGCCAGCAGGTCACCGGGACAGGGTGAAGCTTTCTTT. It specifies CASRSPGQGEAFF. Full variable domain (missing parts from reference TRBV11-2 and TRBJ1-1): EAGVAQSPRYKIIEKRQSVAFWCNPISGHATLYWYQQILGQGPKLLIQFQNNGVVDDSQLPKDRFSAERLKGVDSTLKIQPAKLEDSAVYLCASRSPGQGEAFFGQGTRLTVV.

This clone was found a few times. The chain uses TRBV27 and TRBJ2-2; D is unclear. CDR3 size: 14 residues. Germline CDR1 MNHEY, CDR2 SMNVEV (reference sequence). V lost 3 bases and J 0 bases, leaving 5 bases between the germline ends. CDR3 residues: CASSFQTNTGELFF. CDR3 bases: TGTGCCAGCAGTTTCCAGACGAACACCGGGGAGCTGTTTTTT.

This clone was counted a single time. The rearrangement joins TRBV5-8 to TRBJ2-1; tentatively, D is TRBD2 (5 bases). The CDR3 length is 15 residues. Trimming took off 0 bases at V and 0 bases at J, with 7 bases between the two ends. Germline V CDR1 and CDR2: SGHTS, YDEGEE. CDR3 in amino acids: CASSLGTSSYNEQFF. CDR3 in DNA: TGTGCCAGCAGCTTGGGTACTAGCTCCTACAATGAGCAGTTCTTC.

V usage is TRBV12-2 and J usage is TRBJ2-7; TRBD1, as called in the table, went unchecked against the DNA. TRBV12-2 is given as a pseudogene. This CDR3 region has 16 residues. CDR3 protein: CASRLGGQGVGFEQYV. In nucleotides, the CDR3 is TGTGCAAGTCGCTTAGGGGGACAGGGGGTAGGCTTCGAGCAGTACGTC.

CDR3 nucleotides: TGTGCCAGCAGCTCCCAGACTAGCGGGAAATACGAGCAGTACTTC. This encodes CASSSQTSGKYEQYF. V and J are TRBV11-3 and TRBJ2-7; 11 bases are shared with TRBD2. Trimming cost V 4 bases and J 4 bases; bases outside gene matches: 6. The germline V gene encodes CDR1 SGHNT and CDR2 YENEEA. This CDR3 contains 15 residues.

The chain employs TRBV5-8 and TRBJ2-7; 9 nucleotides align to TRBD1. Germline V gene sequence: CDR1 SGHTS, CDR2 YDEGEE. The junction had 3 bases not matched to a gene; V was cut back by 2 bases and J by 6 bases. This CDR3 has 13 amino acids. The CDR3 loop reads CASSLLDRGEQYV. The CDR3, as DNA: TGTGCCAGCAGCTTACTGGACAGGGGCGAGCAGTACGTC.

For the CDR3, the DNA is TGCAGTGCTAGTGAAGGGGGTGCAACTAATGAAAAACTGTTTTTT. Its translation: CSASEGGATNEKLFF. This rearrangement joins TRBV20-1 to TRBJ1-4; tentative D call: TRBD1 (6 bases). This CDR3 region has 15 residues. Germline V gene data show CDR1 as DFQATT and CDR2 as SNEGSKA (reference sequence). V was pared by 3 bases and J by 0 bases, with 11 bases between.

The chain combines TRBV14 with TRBJ2-1, with TRBD1 identical over 9 bases. The CDR3 has 12 amino acids. Unmatched junction bases numbered 11, after V lost 7 bases and J lost 16 bases. Germline V gives CDR1 SGHDN, CDR2 FVKESK. CDR3 sequence (DNA): TGTGCCAGCATCCGATTCCGGGACAGGGACTTCTTC. This encodes CASIRFRDRDFF.

The chain uses TRBV2 and TRBJ2-2; 10 nucleotides line up with TRBD1. Losses at the gene ends were 5 bases for V and 2 bases for J; bases not matched to a gene: 2. The CDR3 spans 15 residues. CDR1 and CDR2 (germline): SNHLY, FYNNEI. The CDR3 loop is CASSRTGGNTGELFF. CDR3 nucleotides: TGTGCCAGCAGTAGGACAGGGGGTAACACCGGGGAGCTGTTTTTT.

This chain connects TRBV6-1 to TRBJ1-2; no definite D call. Germline V gene data show CDR1 as MNHNS and CDR2 as SASEGT. V lost 2 bases and J 6 bases, leaving 13 bases between the germline ends. This CDR3 has 14 amino acids. CDR3 in amino acids: CASSEMAGSHGYTF. The DNA of the CDR3 is TGTGCCAGCAGTGAAATGGCGGGTTCACATGGCTACACCTTC.

Details on this clone: This same CDR3 is encoded by further DNA sequences in the sample. The V call is TRBV18, the J call TRBJ1-1, with 11 bases aligning to TRBD1. Per germline, CDR1 KGHSH and CDR2 LQKENI. This CDR3 has 15 amino acids. V lost 2 bases to trimming and J lost 3 bases; unmatched junction nucleotides: 2. The CDR3 here is CASSPRTGGDTEAFF. CDR3 nucleotides: TGTGCCAGCTCACCAAGGACAGGGGGCGACACTGAAGCTTTCTTT. The complete variable domain, with remaining parts taken from reference TRBV18 and TRBJ1-1, reads NAGVMQNPRHLVRRRGQEARLRCSPMKGHSHVYWYRQLPEEGLKFMVYLQKENIIDESGMPKERFSAEFPKEGPSILRIQQVVRGDSAAYFCASSPRTGGDTEAFFGQGTRLTVV.

V and J are TRBV19 and TRBJ2-1, with D maybe TRBD1 (6 bases). From germline, CDR1 is LNHDA and CDR2 SQIVND (reference sequence). Trimming left V 5 bases short and J 5 bases short, with 13 bases between. The CDR3 spans 14 residues. This CDR3 is CASSPRDTNNEQFF. The CDR3 nucleotides read TGTGCCAGTAGTCCCCGGGACACTAACAATGAGCAGTTCTTC. The full variable domain, in which reference TRBV19 and TRBJ2-1 provide the parts outside the CDR3, is DGGITQSPKYLFRKEGQNVTLSCEQNLNHDAMYWYRQDPGQGLRLIYYSQIVNDFQKGDIAEGYSVSREKKESFPLTVTSAQKNPTAFYLCASSPRDTNNEQFFGPGTRLTVL.

The J gene is TRBJ1-2, the V gene TRBV4-2, with 7 bases fitting TRBD1. V trimming: 1 base; J trimming: 8 bases; junction bases outside the gene matches: 16. The CDR3 runs 17 residues. Per germline, CDR1 LGHNA and CDR2 YNFKEQ. The CDR3 sequence: CASSQVVGGDRVNGYTF. Here the CDR3 DNA reads TGTGCCAGCAGCCAAGTCGTGGGCGGTGACAGGGTCAACGGCTACACCTTC.

The chain has TRBV11-2 and TRBJ2-3; D perhaps matches TRBD2 (7 bases). Per germline, CDR1 SGHAT and CDR2 FQNNGV. Trimming left V 1 base short and J 2 bases short, with 10 bases between. The CDR3 is 15 residues long. The CDR3 spells CASSLGGGSTDTQYF. CDR3 nucleotides: TGTGCCAGCAGCTTAGGCGGGGGCTCCACAGATACGCAGTATTTT.

V usage is TRBV19 and J usage is TRBJ2-5; TRBD1 matches at 8 bases. Trimming took 6 bases from V and 5 from J; bases not matched to a gene: 14. The CDR3 contains 16 residues. The germline CDR1 and CDR2 sequences are LNHDA and SQIVND (reference sequence). CDR3 in amino acids: CASSQTGGRVWETQYF. The CDR3 nucleotides are TGTGCCAGTAGCCAAACAGGGGGGCGAGTTTGGGAGACCCAGTACTTC.

The V call is TRBV6-1, the J call TRBJ1-5; D might be TRBD1 (6 bases). CDR1 and CDR2 from the germline V gene are MNHNS and SASEGT. Between the trimmed V and J ends, which lost 1 base and 6 bases, there was a span of 16 bases. The CDR3 totals 16 residues. The CDR3 coding sequence is TGTGCCAGCAGTGAAGGCCGGGTCTCCAGGGGTCAGCCCCAGCATTTT. As protein: CASSEGRVSRGQPQHF.

The chain has TRBV6-5 and TRBJ1-1, with D unresolved. The CDR3 runs 13 residues. V lost 5 bases to trimming and J lost 4 bases, with 11 bases between them. The germline gives CDR1 MNHEY, CDR2 SVGAGI. In DNA, the CDR3 is TGTGCCAGCAGTCTAAGCGGGGTCACTGAAGCTTTCTTT. This translates into CASSLSGVTEAFF.

The chain recombines TRBV12-3 or TRBV12-4 with TRBJ2-1; tentative D call: TRBD2 (5 bases). The CDR3 runs to 12 residues. V lost 1 base, J lost 13 bases, and 11 bases lay in between. The CDR3: CASSLGGYGQFF. Written as DNA, the CDR3 is TGTGCCAGCAGTTTAGGAGGGTATGGTCAGTTCTTC.

The chain uses TRBV3-1 (or the pseudogene TRBV3-2) and TRBJ2-2; 8 positions agree with TRBD1. The CDR3 covers 15 residues. Germline V gene lookup returns CDR1 LGHDT and CDR2 YNNKEL (reference sequence). The junction had 6 bases not matched to a gene; V was cut back by 4 bases and J by 5 bases. The CDR3 loop reads CASSRRTGRTGELFF. The CDR3 DNA sequence: TGTGCCAGCAGCCGCCGGACAGGGCGGACCGGGGAGCTGTTTTTT.

The chain carries TRBV6-1 and TRBJ1-2; no definite D call. Trimming shortened V by 3 bases and J by 3 bases, and 11 bases separated the two germline ends. The CDR3 consists of 14 residues. Germline assignment: CDR1 MNHNS and CDR2 SASEGT. The chain's CDR3 is CASSDAGFDYGYTF. The CDR3 region has the DNA TGTGCCAGCAGTGACGCGGGATTTGACTATGGCTACACCTTC.